The T cell receptor (beta chain) under discussion was sequenced for a study of cytomegalovirus exposure and HLA in healthy donors. Overall study results and limits: Most TCR sequences were seen very rarely across donors, but some public TCRs occurred in many. Reported performance of the classifier showed diagnosis of cytomegalovirus status with high specificity and sensitivity. Later analysis showed most CMV-associated TCR beta chains appearing HLA-restricted.

Each of the donors was a healthy bone marrow donor. PCR was performed using 60 Vbeta and 13 Jbeta primers. Using immunoSEQ multiplex PCR, the repertoire was profiled, and TCRdb retains in-frame clones only, with some absent. The top ten clones hold over 2% of a sample with some 110,000 clones, 55% to 70% of them seen once. Deletions cut 6 bases from V and 0 bases from J, with 8 bases between. Per the germline V gene, CDR1 is LNHDA and CDR2 is SQIVND (reference sequence). There are 13 residues in the CDR3. On this clone: The antigen remains unidentified.

This receptor was taken from a woman in her thirties in good health and CMV-seronegative. The sequenced sample was PBMCs. V is TRBV19 and J is TRBJ1-1; D not resolved. CDR3 amino acids: CASRARVNTEAFF. CDR3 bases: TGTGCCAGTAGAGCGCGGGTGAACACTGAAGCTTTCTTT.